This TCR beta chain was observed in a study of T-cell memory formation after mild COVID-19. Study-wide findings and caveats: Pre-infection memory showed some responding clones, and this suggested that cross-reactive memory joined.

There are 15 residues in the CDR3. The germline V gene has CDR1 MNHEY and CDR2 SMNVEV (reference sequence). V was shortened by 5 bases and J by 4 bases, with 16 bases between the two germline ends. TCRdb processed the 5' RACE reads anew with MiXCR; each CDR3 protein has one entry. The repertoire consists of tens of thousands of distinct CDR3 sequences, with about 15% occurring once and the leading ten covering under 45%. Notes on this clonotype: The target antigen is unknown.

The chain couples TRBV27 to TRBJ2-3; perhaps TRBD1 as D (6 bases). The specimen was PBMCs or a T cell subset sorted from them (not recorded which). This TCR came from a man between 18 and 35 years old who had mild COVID-19 (a few samples of this study predate the infection). Cell type and time point are not known. The CDR3 nucleotides are TGTGCCAGCAGTCCTACAGGGCGGGCGGCAGATACGCAGTATTTT. It codes for CASSPTGRAADTQYF.